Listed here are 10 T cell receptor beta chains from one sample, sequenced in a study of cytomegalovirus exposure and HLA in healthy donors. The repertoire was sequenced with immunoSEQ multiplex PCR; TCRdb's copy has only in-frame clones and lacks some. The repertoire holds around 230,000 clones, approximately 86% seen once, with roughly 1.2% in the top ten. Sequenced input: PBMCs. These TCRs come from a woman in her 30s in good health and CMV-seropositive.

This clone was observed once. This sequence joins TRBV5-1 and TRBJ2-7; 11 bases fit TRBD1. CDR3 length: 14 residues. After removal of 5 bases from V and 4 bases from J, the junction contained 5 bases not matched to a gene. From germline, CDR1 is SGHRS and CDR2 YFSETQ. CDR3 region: CASSIGTGGYEQYF. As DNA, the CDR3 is TGCGCCAGCAGTATCGGGACAGGGGGGTACGAGCAGTACTTC. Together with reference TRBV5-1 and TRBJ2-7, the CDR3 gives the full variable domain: KAGVTQTPRYLIKTRGQQVTLSCSPISGHRSVSWYQQTPGQGLQFLFEYFSETQRNKGNFPGRFSGRQFSNSRSEMNVSTLELGDSALYLCASSIGTGGYEQYFGPGTRLTVT.

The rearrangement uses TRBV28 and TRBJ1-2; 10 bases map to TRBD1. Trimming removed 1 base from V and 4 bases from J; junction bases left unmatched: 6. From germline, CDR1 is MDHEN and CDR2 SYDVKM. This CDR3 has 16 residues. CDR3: CASSLFSGTGAYGYTF. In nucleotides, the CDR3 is TGTGCCAGCAGTTTATTCTCCGGGACAGGGGCCTATGGCTACACCTTC.

DNA for the CDR3: TGTGCCAGCAGCTTGGCCGTCGTCGGCGGGGAGCTGTTTTTT. Translation: CASSLAVVGGELFF. V gene TRBV5-4 combines with J gene TRBJ2-2; D gene unclear. Germline V CDR1 and CDR2: SGHNT, YYREEE (reference sequence). This CDR3 comprises 14 residues. The ends were cut back, 0 bases at V and 7 bases at J, with 10 bases in the middle.

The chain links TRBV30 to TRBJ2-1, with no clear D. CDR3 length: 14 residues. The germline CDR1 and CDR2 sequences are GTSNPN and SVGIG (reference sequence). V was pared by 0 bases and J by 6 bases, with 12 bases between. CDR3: CAWSVPASGNEQFF. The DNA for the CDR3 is TGTGCCTGGAGTGTACCCGCTAGTGGCAATGAGCAGTTCTTC.

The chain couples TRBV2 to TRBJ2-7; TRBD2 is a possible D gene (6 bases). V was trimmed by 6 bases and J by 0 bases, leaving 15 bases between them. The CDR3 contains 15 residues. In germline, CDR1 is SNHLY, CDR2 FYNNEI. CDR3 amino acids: CASSAGPKSSYEQYF. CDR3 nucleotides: TGTGCCAGCAGCGCGGGACCGAAAAGCTCCTACGAGCAGTACTTC.

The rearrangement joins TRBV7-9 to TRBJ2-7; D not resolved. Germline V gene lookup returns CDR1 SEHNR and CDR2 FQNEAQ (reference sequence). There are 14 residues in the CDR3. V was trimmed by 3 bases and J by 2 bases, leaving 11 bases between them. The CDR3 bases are TGTGCCAGCAGCTTTCCCGGCGGAACCTACGAGCAGTACTTC. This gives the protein CASSFPGGTYEQYF. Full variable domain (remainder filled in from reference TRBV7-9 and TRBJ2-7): DTGVSQNPRHKITKRGQNVTFRCDPISEHNRLYWYRQTLGQGPEFLTYFQNEAQLEKSRLLSDRFSAERPKGSFSTLEIQRTEQGDSAMYLCASSFPGGTYEQYFGPGTRLTVT.

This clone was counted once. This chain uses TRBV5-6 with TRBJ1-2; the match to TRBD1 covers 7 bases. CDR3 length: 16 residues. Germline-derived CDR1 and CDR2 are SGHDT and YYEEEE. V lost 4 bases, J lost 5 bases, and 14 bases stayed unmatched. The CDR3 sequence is CASSPERTGETYGYTF. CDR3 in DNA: TGTGCCAGCAGCCCAGAGCGGACAGGAGAGACATATGGCTACACCTTC.

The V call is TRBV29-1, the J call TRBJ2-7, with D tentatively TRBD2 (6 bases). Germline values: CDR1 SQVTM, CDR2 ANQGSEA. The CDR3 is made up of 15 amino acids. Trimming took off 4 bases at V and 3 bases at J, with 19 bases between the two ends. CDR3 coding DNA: TGCAGCGTTGGGGTGAGAGGAGGGGTCGGCTACGAGCAGTACTTC. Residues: CSVGVRGGVGYEQYF.

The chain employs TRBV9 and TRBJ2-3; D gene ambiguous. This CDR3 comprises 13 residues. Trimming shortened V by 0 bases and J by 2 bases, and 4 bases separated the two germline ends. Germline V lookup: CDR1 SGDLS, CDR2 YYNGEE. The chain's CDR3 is CASSVVHTDTQYF. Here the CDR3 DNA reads TGTGCCAGCAGCGTAGTTCACACAGATACGCAGTATTTT.

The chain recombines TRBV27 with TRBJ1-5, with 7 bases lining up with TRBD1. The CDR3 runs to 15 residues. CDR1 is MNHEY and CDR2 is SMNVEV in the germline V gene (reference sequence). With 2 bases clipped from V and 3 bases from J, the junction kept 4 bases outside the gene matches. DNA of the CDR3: TGTGCCAGCAGTTTAAGAGGGACAGACAATCAGCCCCAGCATTTT. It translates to CASSLRGTDNQPQHF.